The next 19 T cell receptor beta chains were all read from a single sample in a study of blood T cell repertoires in COVID-19. The repertoire was sequenced with immunoSEQ multiplex PCR; TCRdb's copy has only in-frame clones and lacks some. Found here are fewer than 400,000 clones, 89% of them singletons; the top ten hold 1.5% to 2%. The sample taken for sequencing was PBMCs or T cells enriched from blood (not recorded which). The receptors come from a woman in her twenties or thirties who had recovered from COVID-19.

This clone appeared a few times. The chain combines TRBV6-4 with TRBJ1-1; D is ambiguous. Per germline, CDR1 MRHNA and CDR2 SNTAGT. The CDR3 loop spans 14 amino acids. The V and J ends lost 3 bases and 0 bases respectively, with 8 bases between them. The DNA for the CDR3 is TGTGCCAGCAGTGAACACTACATGAACACTGAAGCTTTCTTT. Its translation is CASSEHYMNTEAFF.

V is TRBV7-3 and J is TRBJ2-1; D is possibly TRBD2 (6 bases). V was shortened by 5 bases and J by 7 bases, with 18 bases between the two germline ends. Germline CDR1 SGHTA, CDR2 FQGTGA. The CDR3 contains 15 residues. This CDR3 reads CASSAGRDSSNEQFF. The CDR3 DNA follows: TGTGCCAGCAGCGCGGGCCGGGACTCATCTAATGAGCAGTTCTTC. Filled out from reference TRBV7-3 and TRBJ2-1, the complete variable domain reads GAGVSQTPSNKVTEKGKYVELRCDPISGHTALYWYRQSLGQGPEFLIYFQGTGAADDSGLPNDRFFAVRPEGSVSTLKIQRTERGDSAVYLCASSAGRDSSNEQFFGPGTRLTVL.

On this clone: Other DNA variants within this sample encode the same CDR3. The chain is built from TRBV6-5 and TRBJ1-5; 8 nucleotides align to TRBD1. The CDR3 has 15 amino acids. The junction had 4 bases not matched to a gene; V was cut back by 5 bases and J by 1 base. The germline gives CDR1 MNHEY, CDR2 SVGAGI. This CDR3 is CASSRRTGSNQPQHF. CDR3 bases: TGTGCCAGCAGTAGAAGGACAGGGAGCAATCAGCCCCAGCATTTT.

This clone was observed a few times. The V gene is TRBV27, the J gene TRBJ1-2, with D unclear. Germline lookup yields CDR1 MNHEY and CDR2 SMNVEV (reference sequence). The CDR3 spans 14 residues. V lost 4 bases, J lost 8 bases, and 17 bases lay in between. CDR3 DNA sequence: TGTGCCAGCAGTTCTGGTACCTACGTGCACGGCTACACCTTC. This codes for CASSSGTYVHGYTF.

A single count supports this clone. The chain carries TRBV28 and TRBJ1-2; TRBD1 aligns across 7 bases. The junction had 6 bases not matched to a gene; V was cut back by 5 bases and J by 0 bases. The CDR3 length is 15 residues. Per the germline V gene, CDR1 is MDHEN and CDR2 is SYDVKM. Here the CDR3 reads CASSKGTATNYGYTF. CDR3 sequence (DNA): TGTGCCAGCAGTAAAGGGACAGCAACTAACTATGGCTACACCTTC.

The CDR3 DNA reads as TGTGCCAGCAGCGTAGGTGTCATTAACTATGGCTACACCTTC. As protein: CASSVGVINYGYTF. The chain combines TRBV9 with TRBJ1-2; D remains unclear. The CDR3 totals 14 residues. Germline CDR1 SGDLS, CDR2 YYNGEE. The V end was cut by 0 bases, the J end by 1 base, with 7 bases between.

This clone was seen only once. The rearrangement joins TRBV7-6 to TRBJ2-3; 10 nucleotides align to TRBD2. The V gene's germline CDR1 is SGHVS and CDR2 FNYEAQ. CDR3 length equals 17 residues. Trimming cost V 2 bases and J 4 bases; bases outside gene matches: 9. CDR3 sequence: CASSLLLASGSADTQYF. The CDR3 bases are TGTGCCAGCAGCTTACTTCTTGCTAGCGGGAGTGCAGATACGCAGTATTTT.

CDR3 sequence reads: CASSSPGTGVETQYF. CDR3 bases: TGTGCCAGCAGCTCACCCGGGACAGGGGTCGAGACCCAGTACTTC. This chain uses TRBV7-3 with TRBJ2-5; TRBD1 matches 10 bases. The germline V gene encodes CDR1 SGHTA and CDR2 FQGTGA. CDR3 size: 15 residues. Trimming took 4 bases from V and 5 from J; bases not matched to a gene: 7.

This chain joins TRBV29-1 and TRBJ1-1, with D tentatively TRBD1 (6 bases). With 6 bases removed from V and 5 bases from J, the gap between germline ends came to 7 bases. This CDR3 contains 10 residues. In germline, CDR1 is SQVTM, CDR2 ANQGSEA. CDR3 nucleotides: TGCAGCGTCGGACAGACTGAAGCTTTCTTT. Translated: CSVGQTEAFF.

The chain joins TRBV2 to TRBJ2-1; 12 bases are a match to TRBD2. The V segment lost 4 bases and the J segment 7 bases; nucleotides outside the gene matches: 5. This CDR3 region has 15 residues. The germline CDR1 and CDR2 sequences are SNHLY and FYNNEI. In DNA form, the CDR3 reads TGTGCCAGCAGTGGGCTAGCGGGAGGGCGGAATGAGCAGTTCTTC. Translated: CASSGLAGGRNEQFF.

The gene calls are TRBV7-3 and TRBJ2-3; 11 bases align to TRBD2. Trimming removed 1 base from V and 2 bases from J; junction bases left unmatched: 2. Germline-derived CDR1 and CDR2 are SGHTA and FQGTGA. The CDR3 covers 16 residues. The CDR3 nucleotides are TGTGCCAGCAGCTTAAGACTAGCGGGGATCACAGATACGCAGTATTTT. Translated, it gives CASSLRLAGITDTQYF.

In this sample, this clone turned up once. The chain employs TRBV18 and TRBJ2-1; a possible D gene is TRBD1 (5 bases). Trimming shortened V by 0 bases and J by 8 bases, and 14 bases separated the two germline ends. This CDR3 has 15 amino acids. Germline CDR1 KGHSH, CDR2 LQKENI. CDR3 sequence reads: CASSPPGRAYHEQFF. In DNA, the CDR3 is TGTGCCAGCTCACCACCGGGGCGAGCGTACCATGAGCAGTTCTTC.

The chain recombines TRBV7-8 with TRBJ1-5, with TRBD1 identical over 9 bases. Germline values: CDR1 SGHVS, CDR2 FQNEAQ. The CDR3 has 16 amino acids. The ends lost 5 bases at V and 3 bases at J; junction bases unmatched: 8. The CDR3 reads CASSNRQGVHNQPQHF. CDR3 nucleotides: TGTGCCAGCAGCAACCGACAGGGGGTTCACAATCAGCCCCAGCATTTT.

This clone was seen a few times. The chain joins TRBV5-1 to TRBJ2-5, with 7 bases aligning to TRBD1. J was trimmed by 2 bases and V by 5 bases; bases with no gene match: 9. The CDR3 is 15 amino acids. CDR1 SGHRS and CDR2 YFSETQ come from the germline V gene. As DNA, the CDR3 is TGCGCCAGCAGTTATGGGACAGAGTATCAAGAGACCCAGTACTTC. Amino acids: CASSYGTEYQETQYF.

J is TRBJ2-3 and V is TRBV12-5, with TRBD2 matching over 7 bases. V shed 5 bases, J shed 3 bases, and the junction held 11 bases outside the gene matches. Per the germline V gene, CDR1 is LGHNT and CDR2 is FRNRAP. The CDR3 has 16 amino acids. This chain's CDR3 is CASGRLGGRNTDTQYF. CDR3 DNA: TGTGCTAGTGGTCGTCTAGGCGGGAGAAATACAGATACGCAGTATTTT. Drawing the rest from reference TRBV12-5 and TRBJ2-3, the complete variable domain is DARVTQTPRHKVTEMGQEVTMRCQPILGHNTVFWYRQTMMQGLELLAYFRNRAPLDDSGMPKDRFSAEMPDATLATLKIQPSEPRDSAVYFCASGRLGGRNTDTQYFGPGTRLTVL.

This chain connects TRBV2 to TRBJ2-3; D is uncertain. Deletions cut 8 bases from V and 3 bases from J, with 15 bases between. Looked up from germline, CDR1 is SNHLY and CDR2 is FYNNEI. The CDR3 is made up of 14 amino acids. Here the CDR3 DNA reads TGTGCCAGCTGGGCAGGCCAGTTAACAGATACGCAGTATTTT. Amino acid sequence: CASWAGQLTDTQYF.

The V and J genes are TRBV7-2 and TRBJ2-3, with TRBD1 as a possible D gene (6 bases). This CDR3 has 15 amino acids. Trimming shortened V by 0 bases and J by 1 base, and 8 bases separated the two germline ends. CDR1 is SGHTA, CDR2 FQGNSA, per germline. For the CDR3, the DNA is TGTGCCAGCAGCTTAGCCGCAGGGGGCACAGATACGCAGTATTTT. Protein product: CASSLAAGGTDTQYF.

The gene calls are TRBV5-1 and TRBJ1-1; D is uncertain. This CDR3 has 15 residues. The germline V gene has CDR1 SGHRS and CDR2 YFSETQ. V lost 0 bases to trimming and J lost 3 bases, with 12 bases between them. The CDR3 coding sequence is TGCGCCAGCAGCTTGGTAGGAGAGTTCGACACTGAAGCTTTCTTT. It translates to CASSLVGEFDTEAFF.

The chain uses TRBV11-1 and TRBJ2-7, with a possible D match to TRBD2 (6 bases). Germline V gene lookup returns CDR1 SGHAT and CDR2 FQDESV (reference sequence). V lost 3 bases and J 2 bases, leaving 11 bases between the germline ends. The CDR3 has 14 residues. The CDR3 reads CASSLGGKTYEQYF. DNA of the CDR3: TGTGCCAGCAGCTTGGGGGGAAAAACCTACGAGCAGTACTTC.